Listed here are 29 T cell receptor beta chains from one sample, sequenced in a study of response to subunit inactivated influenza vaccine. Each CDR3 protein gets one entry after TCRdb re-called the RT-PCR reads with MiXCR. In the table there are 450,000 to 600,000 distinct CDR3 sequences, around 7.7% of which are singletons. Material: PBMCs from blood, obtained around 25 months after vaccination. The receptors come from a man between 50 and 75 years old who received an inactivated influenza vaccine.

This clonotype has just a few counts. This chain joins TRBV11-2 and TRBJ1-5, with D uncertain. In germline, CDR1 is SGHAT, CDR2 FQNNGV. The CDR3 is 13 amino acids. Between the trimmed V and J ends, which lost 4 bases and 7 bases, there was a span of 11 bases. CDR3 residues: CASSSGFLQPQHF. The CDR3 DNA is TGTGCCAGCAGCTCTGGCTTTTTGCAGCCCCAGCATTTT. The variable domain in full, with the rest retrieved from reference TRBV11-2 and TRBJ1-5, is EAGVAQSPRYKIIEKRQSVAFWCNPISGHATLYWYQQILGQGPKLLIQFQNNGVVDDSQLPKDRFSAERLKGVDSTLKIQPAKLEDSAVYLCASSSGFLQPQHFGDGTRLSIL.

V is TRBV28 and J is TRBJ2-7; D not resolved. Trimming stripped 5 bases from V and 8 bases from J, with 13 bases between. The CDR3 is made up of 12 amino acids. The germline V gene encodes CDR1 MDHEN and CDR2 SYDVKM. CDR3 in amino acids: CASSRAGGQQYF. The CDR3 coding sequence is TGTGCCAGCAGTCGCGCCGGTGGGCAGCAGTACTTC. Based on the CDR3 plus reference TRBV28 and TRBJ2-7, the full variable domain is DVKVTQSSRYLVKRTGEKVFLECVQDMDHENMFWYRQDPGLGLRLIYFSYDVKMKEKGDIPEGYSVSREKKERFSLILESASTNQTSMYLCASSRAGGQQYFGPGTRLTVT.

This clonotype was counted between two and nine times. The V and J genes are TRBV7-2 and TRBJ2-7, with 7 bases aligning to TRBD1. J gave up 5 bases and V 5 bases, and 12 bases lay outside the gene matches. There are 15 residues in the CDR3. From germline, CDR1 is SGHTA and CDR2 FQGNSA. Written as DNA, the CDR3 is TGTGCCAGCAGCCCCGGGACAGAGTACCGCCACGAGCAGTACTTC. Its translation: CASSPGTEYRHEQYF.

The sample holds many counts of this clonotype. This chain joins TRBV10-3 and TRBJ2-3; tentatively, D is TRBD2 (6 bases). Germline V gene data show CDR1 as ENHRY and CDR2 as SYGVKD. Trimming took 2 bases from V and 0 from J, leaving 9 bases between them. The CDR3 runs to 15 residues. This CDR3 is CAISETGDSTDTQYF. DNA for the CDR3: TGTGCCATCAGTGAGACGGGAGATAGCACAGATACGCAGTATTTT.

This clonotype has more than one count but fewer than ten. The chain uses TRBV28 and TRBJ1-2; D is ambiguous. V was clipped by 8 bases and J by 5 bases, with 9 bases between them. The germline V gene has CDR1 MDHEN and CDR2 SYDVKM. CDR3 size: 11 residues. The CDR3 sequence is CASAREYGYTF. The CDR3 DNA sequence: TGTGCCAGCGCTAGGGAGTATGGCTACACCTTC.

This clonotype was seen only a few times. This chain uses TRBV6-1 with TRBJ1-5; 7 bases match TRBD1. J was trimmed by 6 bases and V by 5 bases; bases with no gene match: 13. CDR3 size: 16 residues. CDR1 and CDR2 (germline): MNHNS, SASEGT. CDR3 sequence reads: CASSKHGTDEGQPQHF. The CDR3 region has the DNA TGTGCCAGCAGTAAGCACGGGACAGACGAGGGTCAGCCCCAGCATTTT.

This chain connects TRBV5-1 to TRBJ2-7, with 10 bases identical to TRBD1. The CDR3 has 15 amino acids. V trimming: 6 bases; J trimming: 4 bases; junction bases outside the gene matches: 10. Germline V gene lookup returns CDR1 SGHRS and CDR2 YFSETQ. CDR3 amino acids: CASTVLGTGDYEQYF. In nucleotides, the CDR3 is TGCGCCAGCACCGTACTGGGGACAGGGGATTACGAGCAGTACTTC.

There are a few counts of this clonotype. CDR3 loop: CASSFSFEAFF. The CDR3 DNA follows: TGTGCCAGCAGTTTTTCATTTGAAGCTTTCTTT. The chain couples TRBV12-3 or TRBV12-4 to TRBJ1-1, with D unresolved. Trimming removed 3 bases at V and 7 bases at J, with 6 bases between. The CDR3 is 11 amino acids.

This clonotype has ten or more counts. The V call is TRBV7-9, the J call TRBJ2-7; no reliable D call. V was shortened by 1 base and J by 2 bases, with 9 bases between the two germline ends. The V gene's germline CDR1 is SEHNR and CDR2 FQNEAQ (reference sequence). This CDR3 is built from 14 residues. CDR3 sequence reads: CASSLGLTAYEQYF. The DNA of the CDR3 is TGTGCCAGCAGCTTAGGGCTCACCGCCTACGAGCAGTACTTC.

This clonotype came up many times. The chain couples TRBV12-3 or TRBV12-4 to TRBJ2-7; D assignment may be TRBD1 or TRBD2 (6 bases each). The CDR3 loop spans 15 amino acids. V was cut by 3 bases and J by 5 bases, with 17 bases left in between. DNA of the CDR3: TGTGCCAGCAGTTTCTTCGGGGGCATAGTGGACGAGCAGTACTTC. Encoded protein: CASSFFGGIVDEQYF.

The V and J genes are TRBV2 and TRBJ2-7; a possible D gene is TRBD2 (6 bases). This CDR3 is 13 amino acids long. The germline gives CDR1 SNHLY, CDR2 FYNNEI. Trimming left V 8 bases short and J 1 base short, with 12 bases between. CDR3 in DNA: TGTGCCAGCGGGTCTAGCGAATCCTACGAGCAGTACTTC. Protein: CASGSSESYEQYF.

This clonotype was detected only a few times. The chain has TRBV4-1 and TRBJ2-4; no reliable D call. The CDR3 length is 16 residues. Trimming shortened V by 4 bases and J by 0 bases, and 13 bases separated the two germline ends. Germline assignment: CDR1 MGHRA and CDR2 YSYEKL. CDR3 loop: CASSPSRALAKNIQYF. In DNA, the CDR3 is TGCGCCAGCAGCCCCTCAAGGGCCCTAGCCAAAAACATTCAGTACTTC.

The chain has TRBV15 and TRBJ2-7; a possible D gene is TRBD1 (6 bases). V lost 0 bases and J lost 9, with 9 bases in between. CDR3 length: 12 residues. Germline CDR1 and CDR2: LNHNV and YYDKDF (reference sequence). As DNA, the CDR3 is TGTGCCACCAGCAGAGATCAACAGGGGCAGTACTTC. Protein: CATSRDQQGQYF.

This sequence joins TRBV29-1 and TRBJ2-7, with D tentatively TRBD1 (5 bases). Germline V gives CDR1 SQVTM, CDR2 ANQGSEA. The CDR3 has 13 amino acids. V was pared by 3 bases and J by 4 bases, with 13 bases between. Here the CDR3 reads CSVDGQERYEQYF. DNA for the CDR3: TGCAGCGTTGATGGACAAGAGAGGTACGAGCAGTACTTC.

The J gene is TRBJ1-6, the V gene TRBV2; tentatively, D is TRBD1 (5 bases). Germline-derived CDR1 and CDR2 are SNHLY and FYNNEI. This CDR3 contains 15 residues. Trimming pared 5 bases from V and 4 bases from J, leaving 12 bases between. The CDR3 loop is CASSQDQGYNSPLHF. The CDR3 coding sequence is TGTGCCAGCAGTCAAGACCAGGGTTATAATTCACCCCTCCACTTT.

Written as DNA, the CDR3 is TGTGCCAGCAGTTTATTAGCGGCCCTCACAGATACGCAGTATTTT. Protein: CASSLLAALTDTQYF. The chain is built from TRBV12-3 or TRBV12-4 and TRBJ2-3, with D maybe TRBD2 (6 bases). V lost 2 bases, J lost 2 bases, and 11 bases lay in between. The CDR3 has 15 residues.

This clonotype has only a few counts. V and J are TRBV7-9 and TRBJ2-5; the D is unclear. The length of the CDR3 is 13 residues. V was cut by 4 bases and J by 0 bases, with 6 bases left in between. Germline CDR1 SEHNR, CDR2 FQNEAQ (reference sequence). The CDR3, as DNA: TGTGCCAGCAGCTCCCGGGACCAAGAGACCCAGTACTTC. Its protein product is CASSSRDQETQYF.

This sequence joins TRBV5-4 and TRBJ2-5; D gene unclear. The CDR3 contains 13 residues. V was pared by 0 bases and J by 0 bases, with 3 bases between. From germline, CDR1 is SGHNT and CDR2 YYREEE (reference sequence). In DNA, the CDR3 is TGTGCCAGCAGCTTGGAAAACCAAGAGACCCAGTACTTC. It codes for CASSLENQETQYF. Together with reference TRBV5-4 and TRBJ2-5, the CDR3 gives the full variable domain: ETGVTQSPTHLIKTRGQQVTLRCSSQSGHNTVSWYQQALGQGPQFIFQYYREEENGRGNFPPRFSGLQFPNYSSELNVNALELDDSALYLCASSLENQETQYFGPGTRLLVL.

This clonotype was counted a few times. J is TRBJ2-1 and V is TRBV7-2; the D is unclear. Trimming pared 4 bases from V and 5 bases from J, leaving 15 bases between. Germline values: CDR1 SGHTA, CDR2 FQGNSA. The CDR3 runs to 15 residues. CDR3 DNA: TGTGCCAGCAGCTCGATAGCACTAAGGGACAATGAGCAGTTCTTC. Translation gives CASSSIALRDNEQFF.

This clonotype was counted ten times or more. V gene TRBV27 combines with J gene TRBJ2-7; TRBD1 matches at 7 bases. The CDR3 runs to 13 residues. Germline V gene sequence: CDR1 MNHEY, CDR2 SMNVEV (reference sequence). V shed 5 bases and J 4 bases; nucleotides not matched to a gene: 5. CDR3: CASSEARGYEQYF. The CDR3 DNA sequence: TGTGCCAGCAGTGAGGCCAGGGGGTACGAGCAGTACTTC.

This clonotype has a handful of counts. The J gene is TRBJ2-7, the V gene TRBV9; possible D gene TRBD1, 6 bases. CDR3 length: 11 amino acids. The V end lost 4 bases, the J end lost 7 bases, and 9 bases lay between the germline ends. From germline, CDR1 is SGDLS and CDR2 YYNGEE. The CDR3, as DNA: TGTGCCAGCAGCCCGGGACAAGAGCAGTACTTC. This sequence encodes CASSPGQEQYF. The variable domain in full, completed from reference TRBV9 and TRBJ2-7, reads DSGVTQTPKHLITATGQRVTLRCSPRSGDLSVYWYQQSLDQGLQFLIQYYNGEERAKGNILERFSAQQFPDLHSELNLSSLELGDSALYFCASSPGQEQYFGPGTRLTVT.

This clonotype occurred many times. This chain uses TRBV4-3 with TRBJ2-3; tentatively, D is TRBD1 (5 bases). The CDR3 runs to 15 residues. Germline CDR1 is LGHNA and CDR2 is YSLEER. Trimming removed 2 bases at V and 0 bases at J, with 9 bases between. The CDR3 DNA is TGCGCCAGCAGCCAAAACAGGTTGAGCACAGATACGCAGTATTTT. Translated: CASSQNRLSTDTQYF.

The genes are TRBV2 and TRBJ2-3; 9 positions agree with TRBD1. From germline, CDR1 is SNHLY and CDR2 FYNNEI. The V and J ends lost 7 bases and 4 bases, in that order; junction bases with no gene match: 3. The CDR3 loop spans 13 amino acids. The CDR3 here is CASNGQGSDTQYF. DNA for the CDR3: TGTGCCAGCAACGGACAGGGGTCAGATACGCAGTATTTT.

This clonotype was seen at least ten times. The rearrangement joins TRBV5-1 to TRBJ2-1; TRBD1 might be the D (5 bases). V gave up 5 bases and J gave up 0 bases, with 12 bases separating them. Germline values: CDR1 SGHRS, CDR2 YFSETQ. The CDR3 runs 15 residues. This CDR3 is CASSKTQGSYNEQFF. The CDR3 DNA reads TGCGCCAGCAGTAAAACCCAGGGCTCCTACAATGAGCAGTTCTTC. Together with reference TRBV5-1 and TRBJ2-1, the CDR3 gives the full variable domain: KAGVTQTPRYLIKTRGQQVTLSCSPISGHRSVSWYQQTPGQGLQFLFEYFSETQRNKGNFPGRFSGRQFSNSRSEMNVSTLELGDSALYLCASSKTQGSYNEQFFGPGTRLTVL.

This clonotype turned up a few times. The chain couples TRBV6-2 or TRBV6-3 to TRBJ1-2, with unresolved D. CDR1 MNHEY and CDR2 SVGEGT come from the germline V gene. Trimming pared 0 bases from V and 1 base from J, leaving 12 bases between. This CDR3 region has 16 residues. CDR3 loop: CASSYSQQLLNYGYTF. The CDR3 DNA reads as TGTGCCAGCAGTTACTCTCAACAGCTCCTTAACTATGGCTACACCTTC.

This chain uses TRBV7-2 with TRBJ2-3; 9 bases agree with TRBD2. Looked up from germline, CDR1 is SGHTA and CDR2 is FQGNSA. The junction had 6 bases not matched to a gene; V was cut back by 1 base and J by 4 bases. The CDR3 is made up of 16 amino acids. This chain's CDR3 is CASSLVPSGIADTQYF. The CDR3 coding sequence is TGTGCCAGCAGCTTAGTTCCTAGCGGGATCGCAGATACGCAGTATTTT.

The chain has TRBV18 and TRBJ2-6; 9 nucleotides align to TRBD1. The CDR3 has 17 amino acids. Germline assignment: CDR1 KGHSH and CDR2 LQKENI. J was trimmed by 1 base and V by 2 bases; bases with no gene match: 3. For the CDR3, the DNA is TGTGCCAGCTCACCAGGACAGGGGAGATCTGGGGCCAACGTCCTGACTTTC. It specifies CASSPGQGRSGANVLTF.

This clonotype was seen a handful of times. The V and J genes are TRBV5-1 and TRBJ2-7, with 8 bases matching TRBD1. Trimming removed 5 bases from V and 0 bases from J; junction bases left unmatched: 4. Germline CDR1 and CDR2: SGHRS and YFSETQ. This CDR3 region has 14 residues. The CDR3 region is CASRRQGSSYEQYF. CDR3 bases: TGCGCCAGCAGACGACAGGGGAGCTCCTACGAGCAGTACTTC.

This clonotype was counted between two and nine times. The rearrangement links TRBV12-3 or TRBV12-4 to TRBJ2-4; 10 bases are a match to TRBD1. This CDR3 comprises 15 residues. V dropped 9 bases and J dropped 10; count of bases not matched to a gene: 15. For the CDR3, the DNA is TGTGCCAGTTCCGCGGGACAGGGGAATACTCTTATTCAGTACTTC. It specifies CASSAGQGNTLIQYF.